The 27 T cell receptor beta chains below were found in one sample sequenced in a study of blood T cell repertoires in COVID-19 (dated by TCRdb to 2018 to 2021). To prepare the library, the immunoSEQ multiplex PCR assay was applied. Drawn from immuneACCESS, this table holds only the in-frame rearrangements with V and J called that TCRdb kept. Clones are partly lost; checked studies trace under half to an unresolved V gene and leave the rest unexplained. The table for this sample lists about 300,000 clones; roughly 85% of them were counted only once. The top ten hold approximately 5% of the sample. Material: PBMCs or T cells enriched from blood (not recorded which). Every receptor here comes from a woman in her twenties or thirties who had recovered from COVID-19.

V gene TRBV11-2 combines with J gene TRBJ1-2; no clear D gene. V was pared by 1 base and J by 1 base, with 10 bases between. The CDR3 contains 15 residues. Germline V gives CDR1 SGHAT, CDR2 FQNNGV. The CDR3 loop is CASSLAGGLNYGYTF. CDR3 bases: TGTGCCAGCAGCTTAGCGGGCGGGCTTAACTATGGCTACACCTTC. Using reference TRBV11-2 and TRBJ1-2 for the parts outside the CDR3, the full variable domain is EAGVAQSPRYKIIEKRQSVAFWCNPISGHATLYWYQQILGQGPKLLIQFQNNGVVDDSQLPKDRFSAERLKGVDSTLKIQPAKLEDSAVYLCASSLAGGLNYGYTFGSGTRLTVV.

In this sample, this clone turned up a few times. The chain uses TRBV10-3 and TRBJ1-5; 9 positions match TRBD1. The length of the CDR3 is 14 residues. Germline CDR1 reads ENHRY; CDR2 reads SYGVKD. Trimming at V came to 9 bases and at J to 0 bases, leaving 3 bases not matched to a gene. The CDR3 spells CAIGTGNSNQPQHF. CDR3 nucleotide sequence: TGTGCCATTGGGACAGGGAATAGCAATCAGCCCCAGCATTTT.

This clone showed up just a few times. The sample has other DNA sequences that encode this CDR3 too. The chain has TRBV5-1 and TRBJ1-1; the match to TRBD1 covers 7 bases. V lost 1 base, J lost 4 bases, and 4 bases stayed unmatched. This CDR3 is built from 14 residues. CDR1 SGHRS and CDR2 YFSETQ come from the germline V gene. As DNA, the CDR3 is TGCGCCAGCAGCTTGTTTGCAGGGGGCACTGAAGCTTTCTTT. The encoded protein is CASSLFAGGTEAFF.

This clone was seen only once. The chain carries TRBV5-1 and TRBJ2-3, with D tentatively TRBD2 (5 bases). CDR1 is SGHRS, CDR2 YFSETQ, per germline. The CDR3 is 14 residues long. V was cut by 0 bases and J by 6 bases, with 11 bases left in between. CDR3 loop: CASSLARPGDTQYF. The CDR3 coding sequence is TGCGCCAGCAGCTTGGCCCGCCCGGGGGATACGCAGTATTTT.

The chain recombines TRBV5-1 with TRBJ1-4; 8 nucleotides match TRBD1. From germline, CDR1 is SGHRS and CDR2 YFSETQ. V dropped 1 base and J dropped 8; count of bases not matched to a gene: 7. This CDR3 spans 15 amino acids. DNA for the CDR3: TGCGCCAGCAGCTTGTCTGGGACAGGCTCCGAAAAACTGTTTTTT. It translates to CASSLSGTGSEKLFF.

The chain joins TRBV12-3 or TRBV12-4 to TRBJ1-3; possible D gene TRBD1, 5 bases. CDR3 length: 13 residues. V was cut by 7 bases and J by 2 bases, with 9 bases left in between. This chain's CDR3 is CASTGGAGNTIYF. Here the CDR3 DNA reads TGTGCCAGCACCGGGGGGGCTGGAAACACCATATATTTT.

The chain couples TRBV5-4 to TRBJ2-3; 8 positions match TRBD2. Germline CDR1 and CDR2: SGHNT and YYREEE (reference sequence). This CDR3 comprises 18 residues. V trimming: 0 bases; J trimming: 4 bases; junction bases outside the gene matches: 13. CDR3: CASSLAGLAGSKADTQYF. The CDR3 nucleotides read TGTGCCAGCAGCTTGGCGGGGCTAGCGGGCTCGAAGGCAGATACGCAGTATTTT.

The chain has TRBV10-3 and TRBJ2-5; a possible D gene is TRBD1 (6 bases). Trimming left V 2 bases short and J 6 bases short, with 13 bases between. CDR3 length: 14 residues. The germline V gene has CDR1 ENHRY and CDR2 SYGVKD. The CDR3 DNA sequence: TGTGCCATCAGTGAGCCCAGGGGCTTGCAGACCCAGTACTTC. This codes for CAISEPRGLQTQYF.

Only a few counts were recorded for this clone. The genes are TRBV7-9 and TRBJ1-1, with D hard to call. This CDR3 contains 13 residues. Germline-derived CDR1 and CDR2 are SEHNR and FQNEAQ (reference sequence). V was clipped by 3 bases and J by 7 bases, with 12 bases between them. CDR3 in DNA: TGTGCCAGCAGCTTTGGAGCTGTAGGTGAAGCTTTCTTT. This encodes CASSFGAVGEAFF.

This chain uses TRBV3-1 (or the pseudogene TRBV3-2) with TRBJ1-4, with 9 positions matching TRBD1. This CDR3 region has 15 residues. Germline lookup yields CDR1 LGHDT and CDR2 YNNKEL (reference sequence). With V trimmed by 4 bases and J by 7 bases, 7 bases remained unmatched. CDR3 nucleotide sequence: TGTGCCAGCAGCCTTGACAGGGGGATTGCTGAAAAACTGTTTTTT. Translation gives CASSLDRGIAEKLFF.

This rearrangement joins TRBV3-1 (or the pseudogene TRBV3-2) to TRBJ1-1; no firm D call. Germline assignment: CDR1 LGHDT and CDR2 YNNKEL (reference sequence). V gave up 1 base and J gave up 1 base, with 19 bases separating them. The CDR3 runs 18 residues. The CDR3 loop reads CASSQVYLSGRENTEAFF. Written as DNA, the CDR3 is TGTGCCAGCAGCCAAGTGTATCTTAGTGGGCGGGAGAACACTGAAGCTTTCTTT.

As to this clone: Other nucleotide sequences from this sample produce the same CDR3. This chain joins TRBV7-9 and TRBJ1-4; the D gene is possibly TRBD1 (6 bases). CDR1 is SEHNR and CDR2 is FQNEAQ in the germline V gene (reference sequence). V lost 3 bases to trimming and J lost 5 bases, with 10 bases between them. The CDR3 spans 14 residues. For the CDR3, the DNA is TGTGCCAGCAGCTTGCGGCAGGGGAATGAAAAACTGTTTTTT. This translates into CASSLRQGNEKLFF.

The chain uses TRBV21-1 and TRBJ1-1; the table gives TRBD1 as D, unverified against the DNA. TRBV21-1 corresponds to a pseudogene. This CDR3 comprises 17 residues. The CDR3 coding sequence is TGTGCCAGCAGCATACAAGACAGGGGGATCCTGGACACTGAAGCTTTCTTT. It yields the protein CASSIQDRGILDTEAFF.

The chain joins TRBV21-1 to TRBJ1-3; the DNA was not used to check the table's D call, TRBD1. TRBV21-1 is designated a pseudogene. The CDR3 is made up of 14 amino acids. The chain's CDR3 is CASSRQNSGNTIYF. CDR3 in DNA: TGTGCCAGCAGTCGACAGAACTCTGGAAACACCATATATTTT.

The V call is TRBV2, the J call TRBJ2-5; 7 nucleotides align to TRBD1. V lost 5 bases and J lost 0; bases outside the gene matches: 3. The CDR3 contains 14 residues. Germline V gene data show CDR1 as SNHLY and CDR2 as FYNNEI. CDR3 region: CASSRGQYQETQYF. The CDR3 coding sequence is TGTGCCAGCAGTCGGGGACAGTACCAAGAGACCCAGTACTTC.

This rearrangement joins TRBV19 to TRBJ2-1; the D gene is possibly TRBD2 (6 bases). V was pared by 6 bases and J by 0 bases, with 15 bases between. The germline V gene encodes CDR1 LNHDA and CDR2 SQIVND (reference sequence). The CDR3 loop spans 16 amino acids. The CDR3 here is CASSNPAGSSYNEQFF. CDR3 coding DNA: TGTGCCAGTAGCAACCCAGCGGGTAGCTCCTACAATGAGCAGTTCTTC.

The V gene is TRBV6-1, the J gene TRBJ1-1; maybe TRBD1 (5 bases). The CDR3 spans 15 residues. Germline assignment: CDR1 MNHNS and CDR2 SASEGT. Trimming took 3 bases from V and 4 from J, leaving 15 bases between them. The CDR3, as DNA: TGTGCCAGCAGTGACCAGGGCTCAATGGCCACTGAAGCTTTCTTT. Translated: CASSDQGSMATEAFF.

This chain links TRBV6-6 with TRBJ2-1, with 9 nucleotides matching TRBD1. CDR3 length: 15 amino acids. With V trimmed by 7 bases and J by 7 bases, 11 bases remained unmatched. CDR1 and CDR2 from the germline V gene are MNHNY and SVGAGI (reference sequence). CDR3 region: CASKAPGTGLNEQFF. The CDR3 nucleotides read TGTGCCAGCAAGGCTCCCGGGACAGGGTTGAATGAGCAGTTCTTC.

The chain uses TRBV5-4 and TRBJ1-2; possibly TRBD1 for D (5 bases). CDR1 and CDR2 from the germline V gene are SGHNT and YYREEE (reference sequence). The CDR3 sequence is 14 residues long. Trimming removed 0 bases at V and 0 bases at J, with 6 bases between. The DNA of the CDR3 is TGTGCCAGCAGCTTGGGACAGCCTAACTATGGCTACACCTTC. Residues: CASSLGQPNYGYTF.

CDR3: CVAGDRSVHGYTF. In DNA, the CDR3 is TGTGTTGCCGGTGACAGGTCGGTACATGGCTACACCTTC. This sequence joins TRBV6-5 and TRBJ1-2, with D possibly matching TRBD1 (6 bases). CDR1 and CDR2 (germline): MNHEY, SVGAGI. The CDR3 has 13 residues.

The J gene is TRBJ1-1, the V gene TRBV5-1; D is undetermined. Per the germline V gene, CDR1 is SGHRS and CDR2 is YFSETQ. The CDR3 sequence is 11 residues long. The V end was cut by 3 bases, the J end by 6 bases, with 6 bases between. CDR3 protein: CASSSQSEAFF. The DNA of the CDR3 is TGCGCCAGCAGCTCACAGTCTGAAGCTTTCTTT.

The V call is TRBV18, the J call TRBJ1-5, with D tentatively TRBD1 (5 bases). Germline-derived CDR1 and CDR2 are KGHSH and LQKENI. The CDR3 spans 13 residues. Trimming cost V 6 bases and J 6 bases, with 12 bases left between them. For the CDR3, the DNA is TGTGCCAGCTCCGGAGGGGCTGGTCAGCCCCAGCATTTT. Its protein product is CASSGGAGQPQHF.

The chain uses TRBV5-1 and TRBJ2-1; the match to TRBD2 covers 10 bases. Germline V gene sequence: CDR1 SGHRS, CDR2 YFSETQ. Trimming at V came to 4 bases and at J to 2 bases, leaving 9 bases not matched to a gene. This CDR3 has 17 residues. Here the CDR3 reads CASSTGLAGGPYNEQFF. The CDR3, as DNA: TGCGCCAGCAGCACGGGATTAGCGGGGGGCCCCTACAATGAGCAGTTCTTC.

This chain joins TRBV7-9 and TRBJ2-2; D remains ambiguous. Germline V gene sequence: CDR1 SEHNR, CDR2 FQNEAQ (reference sequence). V was clipped by 0 bases and J by 6 bases, with 8 bases between them. CDR3 length: 14 residues. CDR3 nucleotides: TGTGCCAGCAGCTTAGCGACTGGCCCCGGGGAGCTGTTTTTT. Translation gives CASSLATGPGELFF.

This chain uses TRBV3-1 (or the pseudogene TRBV3-2) with TRBJ2-3; no firm D call. Germline V gives CDR1 LGHDT, CDR2 YNNKEL (reference sequence). The CDR3 has 12 amino acids. The V and J ends lost 1 base and 11 bases respectively, with 10 bases between them. The DNA for the CDR3 is TGTGCCAGCAGCCAAGGTTTCAGCGAGCAGTATTTT. Protein sequence: CASSQGFSEQYF.

This sequence joins TRBV4-1 and TRBJ1-4; TRBD1 agrees at 8 bases. V lost 3 bases, J lost 8 bases, and 8 bases stayed unmatched. This CDR3 has 15 amino acids. The germline V gene encodes CDR1 MGHRA and CDR2 YSYEKL. The CDR3 spells CASSHLQGADEKLFF. The CDR3 DNA follows: TGCGCCAGCAGCCACCTCCAGGGGGCGGACGAAAAACTGTTTTTT.

The chain joins TRBV6-4 to TRBJ2-1; 9 bases align to TRBD2. CDR3 length: 15 residues. V lost 6 bases to trimming and J lost 1 base; unmatched junction nucleotides: 4. From germline, CDR1 is MRHNA and CDR2 SNTAGT. The chain's CDR3 is CASSRLAASYNEQFF. In DNA form, the CDR3 reads TGTGCCAGCAGCCGACTAGCGGCTTCCTACAATGAGCAGTTCTTC.